This note documents a single T cell receptor beta chain sequence. Its antigen remains unidentified. The sample comes from a study of post-analysis software for immune sequencing data. The overall study: The courses of disease that were included comprised relapsing-remitting, secondary progressive and progressive-relapsing multiple sclerosis.

cDNA libraries for TCR beta contained unique molecular identifiers. With about 0.9 to 11 million T cells as the source, 450,000 to 600,000 cDNA molecules resulted. TCRdb used MiXCR to reprocess the PCR reads, holding one entry per CDR3 protein. The data hold roughly 650,000 distinct CDR3 sequences, with 59% observed a single time. The V gene's germline CDR1 is SGHVS and CDR2 FQNEAQ. The CDR3 length is 14 residues. V gave up 1 base and J gave up 5 bases, with 9 bases separating them. Overall study findings and caveats: Normalized Chao1 diversity was significantly lower in multiple sclerosis patients than in controls. Comparison of patients with controls showed five TRBV segments more frequent in patients, TRBV5-6, TRBV5-1 and TRBV20-1 among them. Co-batched samples clustered tightly together by F measure.

This TCR derives from a girl aged 2-9 years with multiple sclerosis. Sequenced sample: blood. The V and J genes are TRBV7-8 and TRBJ2-1; D possibly matches TRBD1 or TRBD2 (5 bases each). As DNA, the CDR3 is TGTGCCAGCAGCTTAGTAAGAGGGGACAATGAGCAGTTCTTC. Translating it yields CASSLVRGDNEQFF.